This record looks at one T cell receptor (beta chain) sequence and its context. This clone showed up just once. Its antigen has not been determined. Nothing much larger sits one base from this clone, and base qualities are not available. At one collaborating source in Seattle, patients were enrolled during active infection and were followed longitudinally through the course of disease. Whole blood was collected in K2EDTA tubes by collaborating institutions according to the institutions' own protocols. Collaborator samples were shipped for TCRbeta analysis as frozen whole blood, isolated PBMCs, or DNA extracted from either sample type. TCRbeta CDR3 regions were amplified from genomic DNA by means of the immunoSEQ Assay, a bias-controlled multiplex PCR. Per the source publication's procedure: Nucleated cell counts per sample were estimated from amplification of reference gene primers within the assay. Sequence reads were collapsed and filtered to measure the absolute abundance of every unique TCRbeta CDR3 rearrangement. For each sample, productive Simpson clonality was calculated as the square root of Simpson's diversity index over productive rearrangements. Here the immuneACCESS table is served through TCRdb, limited to in-frame sequences with V and J called. Missing clones are a known gap in these copies; in checked studies unresolved V genes cover under half, and the rest lacks a known reason. The V and J calls and the clone size are those of that table, but D and trimming were determined from the DNA. Recorded for this sample are about 160,000 clones; approximately 86% of them occurred a single time. The biggest ten clones account for about 0.6% of the sample.

The data stem from a study of blood T cell repertoires in COVID-19 (TCRdb year 2020). Study-level background: Collaborator samples came from the United States, Italy and Spain and covered acute and convalescent phases of COVID-19. Nearly every sample came with metadata listing a de-identified subject ID, COVID-19 status, age in years and sex. The material from the prospective study consisted of cDNA or gDNA derived from T cells, B-cell-depleted T cells, or PBMCs. Samples came from the ongoing ImmuneRACE study (first 160 participants) plus 1,254 subjects from 6 global collaborators. The repertoires were released in a freely available public database intended as a resource for research on the immune response to SARS-CoV-2. Subjects who had been exposed to COVID-19, were actively infected with it, or had recovered from it provided the deeply sampled blood TCRbeta repertoires that made up the dataset. Where available, HLA class I and class II types were obtained from metadata supplied by the sample provider rather than from assay-based typing. General conclusions and limits of the study: Clinical and demographic metadata were provided uncurated, with the amount varying by source and participant.

CDR1 and CDR2, looked up from the germline V gene (reference sequence), are DFQATT and SNEGSKA. The V and J ends are trimmed by 3 bases and 5 bases, leaving 15 bases between them. Its CDR3 holds 14 amino acids, cysteine through phenylalanine. CDR3 DNA only is kept here, 42 bases in frame from base 1. Sequencing input: peripheral blood. Recombination linked TRBV20-1 to TRBJ2-3; a tentative D match to TRBD1 spans 6 bases. This TCR came from a man in his sixties with COVID-19, enrolled during active disease. The CDR3 loop reads CSASGRGLVDTQYF. The nucleotide sequence is TGCAGTGCTAGTGGCAGGGGTCTTGTAGATACGCAGTATTTT.